This T cell receptor (beta chain) emerged from a study of kidney transplant recipient with SARS-CoV-2 infection. TCRdb itself ran the reads through MiXCR, one entry per CDR3 protein. The sample shows approximately 240,000 distinct CDR3 sequences, 29% of them seen only once. The sample holds many counts of this clonotype. The sample consisted of a blood sample, taken at baseline and between days 110 and 120 from a kidney transplant recipient. The TCR originated in a young adult male patient who had COVID-19 and was a kidney transplant recipient. Some T cells may have come from the graft donor.

CDR3 bases: TGCGCCAGCAGTCTACCGTCGCTACGCAGAAAGACCTATGGCTACACCTTC. This sequence encodes CASSLPSLRRKTYGYTF. The chain links TRBV23-1 to TRBJ1-2; D uncertain. TRBV23-1 is sorted into the ORF group, with uncertain function. The CDR3 is 17 residues long. Trimming left V 4 bases short and J 4 bases short, with 22 bases between.